Listed below are T cell receptor beta chains from one sample, sequenced in a study of blood T cells in healthy people across ages. MiXCR, run by TCRdb on the 5' RACE reads, gives a single entry per CDR3 protein. Of approximately 780,000 distinct CDR3 sequences detected, more than 25% appear once; the ten largest clones hold about 3%. The data also belong to a second study, concerning T cells of mothers and their children.

Sequencing input: blood. Every receptor here comes from a boy between 10 and 17 years old in good health. Each CDR3 is given with its conserved first and last residue. The D gene is left open where the match is weak. Only some rows state a clone size, as once, few, many or a class for expanded clones.

>TRBV11-2|TRBD2|few|TRBJ2-1
TGTGCCAGCAGCCTAATCCGGGGGGGAGCCTACAATGAGCAGTTCTTC
CASSLIRGGAYNEQFF
>TRBV5-1|NA|few|TRBJ1-5
TGCGCCAGCAGCGAGTACGGTAGCAATCAGCCCCAGCATTTT
CASSEYGSNQPQHF
>TRBV3-1|TRBD1|NA|TRBJ2-1
TGTGCCAGCAGCCTCGGGACAGGGGAGGGAAATGAGCAGTTCTTC
CASSLGTGEGNEQFF
>TRBV20-1|NA|NA|TRBJ2-3
TGCAGTGCTGCGCGGTCTGATACGCAGTATTTT
CSAARSDTQYF
>TRBV7-2|TRBD2|few|TRBJ2-7
TGTGCCAGCAGCTTAAAGCGGGGGACCTACGAGCAGTACTTC
CASSLKRGTYEQYF
>TRBV20-1|TRBD1|NA|TRBJ1-2
TGCAGTGCGCGACAGGGGGCGCGGGGCTACACCTTC
CSARQGARGYTF
>TRBV2|NA|few|TRBJ2-5
TGTGCCAGCAGTGAAATTTTGGGGGACGCTAAAGAGACCCAGTACTTC
CASSEILGDAKETQYF
>TRBV7-2|TRBD1|few|TRBJ2-7
TGTGCCAGCAGCTTAGACGGGACAGGGCTGAGGGAGCAGTACTTC
CASSLDGTGLREQYF
>TRBV5-5|NA|NA|TRBJ1-1
TGTGCCAGCAGCTTGGGATGGATAGGGGAAGCTTTCTTT
CASSLGWIGEAFF
>TRBV11-2|NA|NA|TRBJ2-7
TGTGCCAGCAGCTTTTCAGGGCTCTACGAGCAGTACTTC
CASSFSGLYEQYF
>TRBV20-1|TRBD2|few|TRBJ2-1
TGCAGTGCTTTAGGGACTAGCGGGGGGTACTCCTACAATGAGCAGTTCTTC
CSALGTSGGYSYNEQFF
>TRBV5-1|NA|NA|TRBJ2-2
TGCGCCAGCAGCTTGGTCGGCAATTTGGCCGGGGAGCTGTTTTTT
CASSLVGNLAGELFF
>TRBV10-2|NA|few|TRBJ1-1
TGCGCCAGCAGTGAGTCTGTAGTGAACACTGAAGCTTTCTTT
CASSESVVNTEAFF
>TRBV28|NA|few|TRBJ2-5
TGTGCCTGCAGTTTTTTCCGGGATCAAGAGACCCAGTACTTC
CACSFFRDQETQYF
>TRBV28|TRBD1|many|TRBJ2-2
TGTGCCAGCAGTTTTAGGGGGCCCCGGGAGCTGTTTTTT
CASSFRGPRELFF
>TRBV7-9|TRBD1|NA|TRBJ1-4
TGTGCCAGCAGCTTAGGGGCAGGGGACAGGGAAAAACTGTTTTTT
CASSLGAGDREKLFF
>TRBV2|TRBD2|NA|TRBJ2-1
TGTGCCAGCAGGAGGAGTAGCGGGGGGGCAATCGCATACAATGAGCAGTTCTTC
CASRRSSGGAIAYNEQFF
>TRBV28|TRBD1|NA|TRBJ2-6
TGTGCCAGCAGTCCATCCGGGACAGGGTGGGGAACTGGGGCCAACGTCCTGACTTTC
CASSPSGTGWGTGANVLTF
>TRBV29-1|NA|few|TRBJ1-4
TGCACCCGTTGTCCAGCAACTAATGAAAAACTGTTTTTT
CTRCPATNEKLFF
>TRBV11-2|TRBD2|NA|TRBJ2-1
TGTGCCAGCAGCTCAGGTCCATGGGGGGGTGGGGATGAGCAGTTCTTC
CASSSGPWGGGDEQFF
>TRBV20-1|NA|few|TRBJ2-5
TGCAGTGCTAGGTGGGGAGGAGAGACCCAGTACTTC
CSARWGGETQYF
>TRBV29-1|TRBD1|NA|TRBJ2-7
TGCAGCGTTGAAGGACAGGGCCACGAGCAGTACTTC
CSVEGQGHEQYF
>TRBV4-1|TRBD1|few|TRBJ1-1
TGCGCCAGCAGCCAGGTGGGACAGACCATGAACACTGAAGCTTTCTTT
CASSQVGQTMNTEAFF
>TRBV25-1|NA|few|TRBJ2-5
TGTGCCAGCGGGGCCGAGGAGCAGTACTTC
CASGAEEQYF
>TRBV6-6|TRBD1|NA|TRBJ2-4
TGTGCCAGCAGTTACTTAGGGGGCGAGGACATTCAGTACTTC
CASSYLGGEDIQYF
>TRBV7-2|TRBD2|many|TRBJ2-5
TGTGCCAGCAGTCGGACTAGCGGGGGGGCCCGGGAGACCCAGTACTTC
CASSRTSGGARETQYF
>TRBV2|TRBD2|NA|TRBJ2-2
TGTGCCAGCAGGGTAGATAGCGGGCGGAACACCGGGGAGCTGTTTTTT
CASRVDSGRNTGELFF
>TRBV7-9|TRBD2|NA|TRBJ2-7
TGTGCCAGCAGCGTAGGGGTGGCTAGCGGGGCCTCCTACGAGCAGTACTTC
CASSVGVASGASYEQYF
>TRBV20-1|TRBD1|NA|TRBJ2-3
TGCAGTTCTGAGGGGGCGCGAACAGATACGCAGTATTTT
CSSEGARTDTQYF
>TRBV29-1|TRBD1|NA|TRBJ1-1
TGCAGCGTTGCAAGGCAGGGGGGCAGGAACACTGAAGCTTTCTTT
CSVARQGGRNTEAFF
>TRBV12-3/TRBV12-4|NA|few|TRBJ1-1
TGTGCCAGCACCCGGGCAGGGGACACTGAAGCTTTCTTT
CASTRAGDTEAFF
>TRBV3-1|NA|few|TRBJ1-4
TGTGCCAGCAGCCTCTGGGAGGGCACGACTAATGAAAAACTGTTTTTT
CASSLWEGTTNEKLFF
>TRBV29-1|NA|few|TRBJ2-7
TGCAGCGTCGAGGACTCGACGTCCGAGCAGTACTTC
CSVEDSTSEQYF
>TRBV27|TRBD1|few|TRBJ2-5
TGTGCCAGCAGGACTTCGGACAGGTCTTGGGGACAGGAGACCCAGTACTTC
CASRTSDRSWGQETQYF
>TRBV12-3/TRBV12-4|NA|few|TRBJ1-4
TGTGCCAGCAGCTCGGCCCGTGAAAAACTGTTTTTT
CASSSAREKLFF
>TRBV5-1|NA|NA|TRBJ1-2
TGCGCCAGCAGGGACAGCCTCTATGGGGGAGGCTATGGCTACACCTTC
CASRDSLYGGGYGYTF
>TRBV7-3|TRBD1|few|TRBJ2-5
TGTGCCAGCAGCTTAACGGGACAGGGAGGAGAGACCCAGTACTTC
CASSLTGQGGETQYF
>TRBV29-1|TRBD1|NA|TRBJ2-3
TGCAGCGTTGTGGGGACAGTGAGCACAGATACGCAGTATTTT
CSVVGTVSTDTQYF
>TRBV30|NA|NA|TRBJ1-5
TGTGCCTGGAGCGCCTTCGGACAGCCCCAGCATTTT
CAWSAFGQPQHF
>TRBV7-9|NA|few|TRBJ1-4
TGTGCCAGCAGCTTAGTAACGACAGGAGCTAATGAAAAACTGTTTTTT
CASSLVTTGANEKLFF
>TRBV24-1|NA|NA|TRBJ2-3
TGTGCCACCCAGCACAGTGCTAGCACAGATACGCAGTGTTTT
CATQHSASTDTQCF
>TRBV10-3|NA|NA|TRBJ1-1
TGTGCCATCAGTGAGTACGGACAGAAGGACACTGAAGCTTTCTTT
CAISEYGQKDTEAFF